This T cell receptor (beta chain) was profiled in a study of radiotherapy plus CTLA-4 blockade in lung cancer. The study's findings and limits: In blood, TCR clones derived from the tumor expanded after radiotherapy plus ipilimumab.

Comment on this clone: As yet, its antigen is unknown.

The protocol was immunoSEQ multiplex PCR, while the TCRdb copy is restricted to in-frame clones and leaves out a portion. Of 100,000 or so clones in the sample, under 85% were seen once. This TCR came from a human donor with non-small cell lung cancer that progressed on radiotherapy plus ipilimumab. Sequenced here: peripheral blood, sampled from a patient treated with radiotherapy plus ipilimumab.

In DNA form, the CDR3 reads TGCGCCAGCAGCTTGGGACAGGGAATGAACACTGAAGCTTTCTTT. Amino acids: CASSLGQGMNTEAFF. The rearrangement links TRBV5-1 to TRBJ1-1, with 7 bases that match TRBD1. J lost 0 bases, V lost 0 bases, and 2 bases had no gene match. The germline gives CDR1 SGHRS, CDR2 YFSETQ. The CDR3 covers 15 residues.